Following are 6 T cell receptor beta chains from one sample sequenced in a study of regulatory T cells in long-lasting Graves disease. Construction of TCR beta libraries relied on iRepertoire HTBI primers and on Arm-PCR targeting CDR3 regions. TCRdb re-analysed the multiplex PCR reads in MiXCR, keeping a single row per CDR3 protein. Of over 500,000 distinct CDR3 sequences listed, approximately 15% are singletons. Time point in this sample: newly diagnosed GD, antithyroid drugs for less than 3 months. Making the TCR library involved RNA that had been extracted from PBMCs. This sample was also put to use in a study of T cells in Graves' hyperthyroidism and ophthalmopathy.

The specimen comprised peripheral blood mononuclear cells (PBMCs), sampled at new diagnosis, from a patient treated with antithyroid drugs. These receptors were taken from a woman aged 30 to 39 with Graves disease.

The chain uses TRBV20-1 and TRBJ2-7, with 7 bases lining up with TRBD2. Germline V gene sequence: CDR1 DFQATT, CDR2 SNEGSKA (reference sequence). CDR3 length: 14 residues. Trimming removed 3 bases from V and 0 bases from J; junction bases left unmatched: 5. CDR3 sequence: CSASSLADSYEQYF. In DNA, the CDR3 is TGCAGTGCTAGTTCTCTAGCGGACTCCTACGAGCAGTACTTC.

This sequence joins TRBV5-4 and TRBJ1-2, with TRBD1 identical over 8 bases. With V trimmed by 0 bases and J by 4 bases, 2 bases remained unmatched. This CDR3 has 14 amino acids. The germline V gene encodes CDR1 SGHNT and CDR2 YYREEE (reference sequence). The CDR3 spells CASSLAGGFYGYTF. The CDR3 nucleotides read TGTGCCAGCAGCTTGGCAGGGGGCTTCTATGGCTACACCTTC.

This clonotype was counted many times. The chain employs TRBV27 and TRBJ2-1; 7 bases align to TRBD2. Germline V gene lookup returns CDR1 MNHEY and CDR2 SMNVEV (reference sequence). This CDR3 is 17 amino acids long. V lost 4 bases to trimming and J lost 8 bases; unmatched junction nucleotides: 17. The CDR3 spells CASSSQKGLAVLDEQFF. The CDR3 nucleotides are TGTGCCAGCAGTTCCCAGAAGGGGCTAGCGGTGTTGGATGAGCAGTTCTTC.

This clonotype appeared many times. The rearrangement links TRBV28 to TRBJ2-5; 8 positions agree with TRBD2. Trimming at V came to 3 bases and at J to 5 bases, leaving 8 bases not matched to a gene. Germline CDR1 reads MDHEN; CDR2 reads SYDVKM. The CDR3 sequence is 15 residues long. CDR3 loop: CASSFQRTSLETQYF. The CDR3 nucleotides read TGTGCCAGCAGTTTCCAAAGGACTAGCTTGGAGACCCAGTACTTC.

The gene calls are TRBV10-3 and TRBJ1-1; TRBD1 aligns across 7 bases. The CDR3 length is 15 residues. Per the germline V gene, CDR1 is ENHRY and CDR2 is SYGVKD. J was trimmed by 7 bases and V by 0 bases; bases with no gene match: 8. The CDR3 DNA is TGTGCCATCAGTGAGTCGATACAGGGGAGGTATGAAGCTTTCTTT. Encoded protein: CAISESIQGRYEAFF.

This clonotype was seen many times. This chain uses TRBV11-2 with TRBJ2-7; a possible D gene is TRBD1 (6 bases). This CDR3 is built from 13 residues. The germline V gene encodes CDR1 SGHAT and CDR2 FQNNGV. The V gene lost 4 bases and the J gene lost 3 bases, with 10 bases spanning the gap. The CDR3 sequence is CASSWTDHYEQYF. The DNA for the CDR3 is TGTGCCAGCAGCTGGACAGATCACTACGAGCAGTACTTC.